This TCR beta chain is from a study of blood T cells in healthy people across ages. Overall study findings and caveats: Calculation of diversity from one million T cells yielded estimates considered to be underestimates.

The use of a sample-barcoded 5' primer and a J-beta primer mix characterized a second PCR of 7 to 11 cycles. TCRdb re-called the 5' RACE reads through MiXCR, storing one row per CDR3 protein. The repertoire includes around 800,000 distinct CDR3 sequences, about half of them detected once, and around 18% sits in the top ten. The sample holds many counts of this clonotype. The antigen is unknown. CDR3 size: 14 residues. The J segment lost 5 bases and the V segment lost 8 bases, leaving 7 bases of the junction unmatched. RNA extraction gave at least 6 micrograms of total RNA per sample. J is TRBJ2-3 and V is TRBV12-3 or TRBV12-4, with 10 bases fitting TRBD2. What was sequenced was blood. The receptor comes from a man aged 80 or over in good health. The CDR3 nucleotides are TGTGCCAGCGCATTTAGCGGGAGGTTAGATACGCAGTATTTT. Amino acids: CASAFSGRLDTQYF.